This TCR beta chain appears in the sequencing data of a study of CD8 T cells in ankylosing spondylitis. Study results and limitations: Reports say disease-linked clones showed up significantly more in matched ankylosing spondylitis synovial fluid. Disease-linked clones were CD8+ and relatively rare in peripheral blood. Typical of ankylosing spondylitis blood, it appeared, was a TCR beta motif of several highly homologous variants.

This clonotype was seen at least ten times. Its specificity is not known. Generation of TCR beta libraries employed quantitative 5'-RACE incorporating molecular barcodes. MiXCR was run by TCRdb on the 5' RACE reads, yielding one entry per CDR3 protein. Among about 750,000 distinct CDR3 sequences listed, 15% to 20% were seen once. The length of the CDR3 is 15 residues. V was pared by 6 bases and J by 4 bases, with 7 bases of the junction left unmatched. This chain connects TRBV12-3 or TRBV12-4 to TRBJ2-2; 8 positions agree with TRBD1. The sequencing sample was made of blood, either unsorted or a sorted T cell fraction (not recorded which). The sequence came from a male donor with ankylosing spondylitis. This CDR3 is CASSPTGAFTGELFF. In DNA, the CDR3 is TGTGCCAGCAGCCCGACAGGGGCTTTCACCGGGGAGCTGTTTTTT.